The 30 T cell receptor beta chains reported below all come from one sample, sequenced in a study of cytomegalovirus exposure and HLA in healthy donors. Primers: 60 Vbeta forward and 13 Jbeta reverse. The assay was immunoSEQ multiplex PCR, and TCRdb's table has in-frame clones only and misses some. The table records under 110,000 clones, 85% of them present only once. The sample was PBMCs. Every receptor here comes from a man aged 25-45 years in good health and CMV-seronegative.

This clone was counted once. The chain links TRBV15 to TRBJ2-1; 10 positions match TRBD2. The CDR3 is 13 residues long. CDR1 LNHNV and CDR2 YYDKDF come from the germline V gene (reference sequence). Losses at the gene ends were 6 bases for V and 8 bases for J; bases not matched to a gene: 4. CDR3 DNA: TGTGCCACCAGGGCTAGCGGGGGTGATGAGCAGTTCTTC. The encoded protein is CATRASGGDEQFF.

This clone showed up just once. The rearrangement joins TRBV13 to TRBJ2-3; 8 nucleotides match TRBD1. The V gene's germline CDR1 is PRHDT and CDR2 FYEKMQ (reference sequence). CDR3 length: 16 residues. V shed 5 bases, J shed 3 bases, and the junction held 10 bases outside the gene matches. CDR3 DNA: TGTGCCAGCAGCCCGACCCATCGACAGGGGACAGATACGCAGTATTTT. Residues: CASSPTHRQGTDTQYF.

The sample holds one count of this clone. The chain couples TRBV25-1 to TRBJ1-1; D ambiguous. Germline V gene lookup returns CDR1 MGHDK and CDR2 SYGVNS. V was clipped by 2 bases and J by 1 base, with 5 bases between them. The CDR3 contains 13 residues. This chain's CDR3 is CASSEIRNTEAFF. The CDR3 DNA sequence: TGTGCCAGCAGTGAAATCAGGAACACTGAAGCTTTCTTT.

CDR3 DNA sequence: TGCAGCGTTTTCAGGGGCAATGGCTACACCTTC. It translates to CSVFRGNGYTF. The rearrangement links TRBV29-1 to TRBJ1-2; perhaps TRBD1 as D (6 bases). V shed 5 bases and J shed 6 bases, with 10 bases lying between them. The CDR3 is 11 amino acids. Germline V gives CDR1 SQVTM, CDR2 ANQGSEA.

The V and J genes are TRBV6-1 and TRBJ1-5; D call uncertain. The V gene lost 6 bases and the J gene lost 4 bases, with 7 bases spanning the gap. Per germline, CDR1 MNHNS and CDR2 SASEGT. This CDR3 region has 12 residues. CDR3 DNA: TGTGCCAGCAGGCGCCCTAATCAGCCCCAGCATTTT. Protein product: CASRRPNQPQHF.

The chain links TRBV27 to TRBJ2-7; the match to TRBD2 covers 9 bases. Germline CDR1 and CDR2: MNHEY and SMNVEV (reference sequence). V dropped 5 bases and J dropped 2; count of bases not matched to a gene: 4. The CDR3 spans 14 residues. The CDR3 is CASSPERGAYEQYF. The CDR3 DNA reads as TGTGCCAGCAGTCCAGAGCGGGGGGCCTACGAGCAGTACTTC.

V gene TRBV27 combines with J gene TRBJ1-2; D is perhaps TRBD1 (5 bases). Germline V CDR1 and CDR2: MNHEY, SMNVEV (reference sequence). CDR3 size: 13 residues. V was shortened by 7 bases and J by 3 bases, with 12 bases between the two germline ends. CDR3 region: CASKLGRDYGYTF. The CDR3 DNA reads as TGTGCCAGCAAGCTCGGCAGGGACTATGGCTACACCTTC.

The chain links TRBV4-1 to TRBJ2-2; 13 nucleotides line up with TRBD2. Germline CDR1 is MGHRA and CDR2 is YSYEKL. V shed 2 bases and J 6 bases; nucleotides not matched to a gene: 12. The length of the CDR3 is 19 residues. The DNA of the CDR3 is TGCGCCAGCAGCCAACTACCGGGACTAGCGGGGTACTGGGCCGGGGAGCTGTTTTTT. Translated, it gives CASSQLPGLAGYWAGELFF.

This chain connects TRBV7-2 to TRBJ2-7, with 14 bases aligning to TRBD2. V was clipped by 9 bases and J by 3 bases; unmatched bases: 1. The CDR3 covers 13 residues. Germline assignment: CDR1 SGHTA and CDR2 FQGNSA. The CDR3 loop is CASGLAGGYEQYF. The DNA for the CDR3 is TGTGCCAGTGGACTAGCGGGAGGCTACGAGCAGTACTTC.

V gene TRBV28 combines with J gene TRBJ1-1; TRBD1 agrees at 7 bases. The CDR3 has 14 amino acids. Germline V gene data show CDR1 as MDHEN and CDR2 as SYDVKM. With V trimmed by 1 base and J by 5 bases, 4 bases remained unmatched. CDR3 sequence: CASSLSGGHTEAFF. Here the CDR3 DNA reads TGTGCCAGCAGTTTATCAGGGGGGCATACTGAAGCTTTCTTT.

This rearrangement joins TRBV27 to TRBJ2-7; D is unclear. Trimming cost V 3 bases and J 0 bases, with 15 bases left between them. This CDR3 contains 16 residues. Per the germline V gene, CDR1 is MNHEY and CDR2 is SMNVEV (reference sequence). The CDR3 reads CASSFIQPTGSYEQYF. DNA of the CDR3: TGTGCCAGCAGTTTTATCCAGCCCACGGGCTCCTACGAGCAGTACTTC.

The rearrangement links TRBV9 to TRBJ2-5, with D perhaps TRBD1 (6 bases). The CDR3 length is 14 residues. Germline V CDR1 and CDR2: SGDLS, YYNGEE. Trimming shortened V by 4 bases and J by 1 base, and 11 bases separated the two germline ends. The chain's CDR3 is CASSPRGLQETQYF. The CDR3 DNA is TGTGCCAGCAGCCCCAGGGGTCTCCAAGAGACCCAGTACTTC.

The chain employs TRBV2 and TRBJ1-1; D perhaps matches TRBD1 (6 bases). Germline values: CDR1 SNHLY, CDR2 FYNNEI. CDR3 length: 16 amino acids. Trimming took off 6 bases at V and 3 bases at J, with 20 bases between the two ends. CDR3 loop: CASRRGAGGSYTEAFF. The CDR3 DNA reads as TGTGCCAGCAGGCGGGGGGCCGGGGGGAGCTACACTGAAGCTTTCTTT.

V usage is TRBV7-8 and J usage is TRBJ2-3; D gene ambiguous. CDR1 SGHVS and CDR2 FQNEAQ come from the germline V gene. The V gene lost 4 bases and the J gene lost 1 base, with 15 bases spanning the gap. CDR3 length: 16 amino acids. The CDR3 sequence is CASSSRLISGTDTQYF. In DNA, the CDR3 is TGTGCCAGCAGCTCCCGACTGATCTCTGGCACAGATACGCAGTATTTT.

The CDR3 reads CASSSQGGSNSPLHF. The CDR3 DNA is TGTGCCAGCAGCTCGCAGGGGGGAAGTAATTCACCCCTCCACTTT. This chain links TRBV7-9 with TRBJ1-6, with 7 bases aligning to TRBD1. The V segment lost 4 bases and the J segment 6 bases; nucleotides outside the gene matches: 6. The CDR3 covers 15 residues. CDR1 is SEHNR, CDR2 FQNEAQ, per germline (reference sequence).

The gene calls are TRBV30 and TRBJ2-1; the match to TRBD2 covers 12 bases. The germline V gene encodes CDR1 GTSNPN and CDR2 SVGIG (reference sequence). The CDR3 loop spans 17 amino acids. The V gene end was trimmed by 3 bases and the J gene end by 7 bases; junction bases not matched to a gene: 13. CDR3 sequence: CAWSPPLAGGPKNEQFF. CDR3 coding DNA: TGTGCCTGGAGCCCTCCTCTAGCGGGAGGGCCGAAAAATGAGCAGTTCTTC.

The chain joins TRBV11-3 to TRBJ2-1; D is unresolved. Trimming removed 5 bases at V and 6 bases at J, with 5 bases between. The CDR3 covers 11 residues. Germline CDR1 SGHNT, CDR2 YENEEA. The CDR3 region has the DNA TGTGCCAGCAGCACATCCAATGAGCAGTTCTTC. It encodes CASSTSNEQFF.

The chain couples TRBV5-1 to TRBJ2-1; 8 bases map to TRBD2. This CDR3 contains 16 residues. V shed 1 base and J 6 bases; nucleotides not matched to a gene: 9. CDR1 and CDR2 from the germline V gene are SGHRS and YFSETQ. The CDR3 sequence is CASSLWRRGATNEQFF. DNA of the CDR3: TGCGCCAGCAGCTTGTGGCGGCGGGGGGCAACCAATGAGCAGTTCTTC.

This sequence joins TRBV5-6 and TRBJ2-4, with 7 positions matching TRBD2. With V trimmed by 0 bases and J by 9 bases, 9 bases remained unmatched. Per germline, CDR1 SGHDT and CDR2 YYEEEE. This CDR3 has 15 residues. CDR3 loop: CASSLVVRGGGIQYF. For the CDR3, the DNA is TGTGCCAGCAGCTTGGTCGTAAGGGGCGGGGGCATTCAGTACTTC.

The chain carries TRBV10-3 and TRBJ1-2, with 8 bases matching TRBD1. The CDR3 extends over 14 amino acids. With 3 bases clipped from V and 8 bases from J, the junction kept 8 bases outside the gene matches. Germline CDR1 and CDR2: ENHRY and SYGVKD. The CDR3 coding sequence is TGTGCCATCAGTGACGTCAGGGGGCTGCGCGGCTACACCTTC. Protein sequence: CAISDVRGLRGYTF.

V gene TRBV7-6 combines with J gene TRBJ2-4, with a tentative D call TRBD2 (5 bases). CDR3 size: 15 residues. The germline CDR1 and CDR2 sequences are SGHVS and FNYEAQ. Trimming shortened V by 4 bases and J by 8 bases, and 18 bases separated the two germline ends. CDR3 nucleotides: TGTGCCAGCAGCTCCGGCCGGGGTTCAGGTGACATTCAGTACTTC. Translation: CASSSGRGSGDIQYF.

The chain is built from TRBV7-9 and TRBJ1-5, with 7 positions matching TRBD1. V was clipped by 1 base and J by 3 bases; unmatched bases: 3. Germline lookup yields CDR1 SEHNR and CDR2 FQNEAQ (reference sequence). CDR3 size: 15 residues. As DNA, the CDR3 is TGTGCCAGCAGCTTAGGCAGGGGGATCAATCAGCCCCAGCATTTT. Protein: CASSLGRGINQPQHF. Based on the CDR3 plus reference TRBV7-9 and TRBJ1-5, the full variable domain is DTGVSQNPRHKITKRGQNVTFRCDPISEHNRLYWYRQTLGQGPEFLTYFQNEAQLEKSRLLSDRFSAERPKGSFSTLEIQRTEQGDSAMYLCASSLGRGINQPQHFGDGTRLSIL.

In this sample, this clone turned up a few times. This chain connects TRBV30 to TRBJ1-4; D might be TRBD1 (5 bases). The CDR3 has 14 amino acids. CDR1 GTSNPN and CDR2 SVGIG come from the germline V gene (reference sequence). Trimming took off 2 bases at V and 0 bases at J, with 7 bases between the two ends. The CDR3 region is CAWSKGATNEKLFF. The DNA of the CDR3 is TGTGCCTGGAGTAAAGGGGCAACTAATGAAAAACTGTTTTTT.

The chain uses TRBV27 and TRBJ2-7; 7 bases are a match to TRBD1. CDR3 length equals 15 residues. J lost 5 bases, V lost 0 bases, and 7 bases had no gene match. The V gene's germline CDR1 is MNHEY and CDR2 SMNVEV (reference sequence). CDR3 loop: CASSLSGDRVHEQYF. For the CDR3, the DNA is TGTGCCAGCAGTTTATCCGGAGACAGGGTGCACGAGCAGTACTTC.

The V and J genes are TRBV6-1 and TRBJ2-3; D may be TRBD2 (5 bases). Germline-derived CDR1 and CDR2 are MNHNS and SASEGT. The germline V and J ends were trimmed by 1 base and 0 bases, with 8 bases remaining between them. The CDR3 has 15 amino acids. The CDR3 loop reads CASSEVPGSTDTQYF. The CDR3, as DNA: TGTGCCAGCAGTGAAGTGCCGGGGAGCACAGATACGCAGTATTTT.

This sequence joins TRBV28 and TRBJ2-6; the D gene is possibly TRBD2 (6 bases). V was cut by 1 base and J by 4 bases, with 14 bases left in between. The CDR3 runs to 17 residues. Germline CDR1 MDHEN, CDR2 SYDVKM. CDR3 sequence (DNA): TGTGCCAGCAGTTTATACCCCCGGGGGACCGGGGCCAACGTCCTGACTTTC. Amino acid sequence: CASSLYPRGTGANVLTF.

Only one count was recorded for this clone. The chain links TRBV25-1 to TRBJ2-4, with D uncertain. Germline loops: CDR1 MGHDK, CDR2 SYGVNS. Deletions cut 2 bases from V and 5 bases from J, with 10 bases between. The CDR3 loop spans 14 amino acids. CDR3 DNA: TGTGCCAGCAGTGAAGTCGCTTCGGAAAACATTCAGTACTTC. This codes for CASSEVASENIQYF.

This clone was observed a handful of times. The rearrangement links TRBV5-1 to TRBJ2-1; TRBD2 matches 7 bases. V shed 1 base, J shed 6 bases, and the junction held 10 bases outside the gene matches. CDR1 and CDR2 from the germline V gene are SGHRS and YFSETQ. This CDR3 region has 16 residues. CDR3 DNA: TGCGCCAGCAGCTTGTTGATGGCTAGCGGTTTCAATGAGCAGTTCTTC. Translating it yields CASSLLMASGFNEQFF.

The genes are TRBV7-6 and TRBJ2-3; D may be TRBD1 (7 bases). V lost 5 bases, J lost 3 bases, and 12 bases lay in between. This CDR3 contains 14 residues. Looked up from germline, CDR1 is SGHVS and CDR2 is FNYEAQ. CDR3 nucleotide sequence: TGTGCCAGCAGCGGCAGGGGGGTAACAGATACGCAGTATTTT. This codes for CASSGRGVTDTQYF.

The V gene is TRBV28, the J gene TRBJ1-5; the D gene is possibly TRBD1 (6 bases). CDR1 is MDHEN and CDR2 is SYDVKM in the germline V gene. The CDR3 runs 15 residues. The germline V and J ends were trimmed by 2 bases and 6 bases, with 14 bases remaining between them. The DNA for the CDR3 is TGTGCCAGCAGTTTAGGAGGGGGGGCCCGTCAGCCCCAGCATTTT. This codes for CASSLGGGARQPQHF.